Listed below are T cell receptor beta chains from one sample, sequenced in a study of molecular identifiers for immune sequencing clone quantification. TCRdb processed the PCR reads anew with MiXCR; each CDR3 protein has one entry. Of about 640,000 distinct CDR3 sequences in the sample, about 20% were seen once. The sequencing sample was made of naive CD8+ T cells from blood, with Jurkat cell RNA spiked in. The receptor set was obtained from a human donor in good health. Some libraries in this study had Jurkat cell RNA spiked in. The CDR3 runs from the conserved cysteine through the conserved F or W. A D gene is named only where the DNA matches it firmly. Expanded clones get a size class; other rows say once, few or many, or leave the size out.

TRBV30,TRBD1,few,TRBJ1-3,TGTGCCGCAACAGGGGCTGGAAACACCATATATTTT,CAATGAGNTIYF
TRBV3-1,.,few,TRBJ1-4,TGTGCCGGCAGGAACTTAAGTCAGGGAGATGAAAAACTGTTTTTT,CAGRNLSQGDEKLFF
TRBV5-6,.,many,TRBJ2-1,TGTGCCAGCAGCTTGATTTCGCATCTAAATGAGCAGTTCTTC,CASSLISHLNEQFF
TRBV29-1,.,many,TRBJ2-2,TGCAGCGTTGAAGACTCCAACACCGGGGAGCTGTTTTTT,CSVEDSNTGELFF
TRBV4-3,.,many,TRBJ2-7,TGCGCCAGCAGCCAAGCCTTAGGCCCTCTCTACGAGCAGTACTTC,CASSQALGPLYEQYF
TRBV3-1,TRBD2,.,TRBJ2-1,TGTGCCAGCAGCCAAGCGGTCCTAGCGGTATACAATGAGCAGTTCTTC,CASSQAVLAVYNEQFF
TRBV4-3,TRBD2,.,TRBJ2-2,TGCGCCAGCAGCGAAGATACTAGCGGGAGTGGTGGGGAGCTGTTTTTT,CASSEDTSGSGGELFF
TRBV12-3/TRBV12-4,.,many,TRBJ2-2,TGTGCCAGCAGGGGACACGAAATTGAGCGGAACACCGGGGAGCTGTTTTTT,CASRGHEIERNTGELFF
TRBV27,TRBD1,.,TRBJ2-7,TGTGCCAGCAGTGACAGGGGGGGAAACTCCTACGAGCAGTACTTC,CASSDRGGNSYEQYF
TRBV6-2/TRBV6-3,TRBD2,.,TRBJ2-7,TGTGTCAGCAGTTACTCCCTGGCTAGCGGGGACTCCTACGAGCAGTACTTC,CVSSYSLASGDSYEQYF
TRBV6-2/TRBV6-3,.,few,TRBJ2-1,TGTGCCAGCAGTACCCCTTGGGATGAGCAGTTCTTC,CASSTPWDEQFF
TRBV7-7,TRBD2,.,TRBJ2-7,TGTGCCAGCAGCCCTAGCGGGGGTTTGTCCGAGCAGTACTTC,CASSPSGGLSEQYF
TRBV28,TRBD2,few,TRBJ2-7,TGTGCCAGCAGTTACCCCCTAGCGGGAGAGACCTCCTACGAGCAGTACTTC,CASSYPLAGETSYEQYF
TRBV28,TRBD2,.,TRBJ2-5,TGTGCCAGCAGTAGCCCGATGCGGGAGGGGGAGACCCAGTACTTC,CASSSPMREGETQYF